The rows below give T cell receptor beta chains drawn from one sample of a study of T-cell memory formation after mild COVID-19. Each CDR3 protein gets one entry after TCRdb re-called the 5' RACE reads with MiXCR. The sample has some 150,000 distinct CDR3 sequences, over 6% seen once. The specimen sequenced was PBMCs or a T cell subset sorted from them (not recorded which). These receptors all stem from an adult woman who had mild COVID-19 (a few samples of this study predate the infection). Cell type and time point are not known. Each CDR3 is given with its conserved first and last residue. D genes are given only for firm matches. The size field is filled for only some rows; it gives once, few, many or a size class.

cdr3_aa	cdr3_nt	v_call	j_call	d_call	cdr3_length	clone_size
CASSLRGGGLIF	TGTGCCAGCAGTTTACGCGGGGGGGGGCTCATCTTC	TRBV27	TRBJ2-1	TRBD2	12	few
CATSDYRVSGANVLTF	TGTGCCACCAGTGACTACCGAGTCTCTGGGGCCAACGTCCTGACTTTC	TRBV24-1	TRBJ2-6	.	16	few
CASIQLTIRTLTAAEAFF	TGTGCCAGCATCCAACTTACAATCAGGACCTTAACCGCCGCTGAAGCTTTCTTT	TRBV6-1	TRBJ1-1	.	18	.
CASSQAGGLSDTQYF	TGCGCCAGCAGCCAAGCGGGGGGGCTCTCAGATACGCAGTATTTT	TRBV4-1	TRBJ2-3	TRBD2	15	few
CASSPTGAGVGTEAFF	TGTGCCAGCAGCCCAACAGGGGCAGGTGTGGGAACTGAAGCTTTCTTT	TRBV13	TRBJ1-1	TRBD1	16	few
CASSMTSDNEQFF	TGTGCCAGTAGTATGACAAGCGACAATGAGCAGTTCTTC	TRBV19	TRBJ2-1	.	13	many
CASSRPGQGFYGYTF	TGTGCCAGCTCACGACCGGGACAGGGTTTTTATGGCTACACCTTC	TRBV18	TRBJ1-2	TRBD1	15	.
CASSQTGISYEQYF	TGTGCCAGCAGTCAGACAGGAATCTCCTACGAGCAGTACTTC	TRBV2	TRBJ2-7	.	14	.
CASSQISTPDRSDTQYF	TGCGCCAGCAGCCAAATCTCGACGCCGGACAGATCAGATACGCAGTATTTT	TRBV4-1	TRBJ2-3	.	17	.
CASSRQGAQYF	TGTGCCAGCAGTCGGCAGGGGGCGCAGTATTTT	TRBV7-2	TRBJ2-3	TRBD1	11	many
CASSLPAGRMVYEQYF	TGCGCCAGCAGCTTGCCCGCAGGAAGGATGGTCTACGAGCAGTACTTC	TRBV5-1	TRBJ2-7	.	16	many
CASSYLQRGGETQYF	TGTGCCAGCAGTTACCTCCAGCGGGGTGGAGAGACCCAGTACTTC	TRBV6-2/TRBV6-3	TRBJ2-5	TRBD2	15	.
CSARDETGKETQYF	TGCAGTGCTAGAGATGAAACAGGGAAAGAGACCCAGTACTTC	TRBV20-1	TRBJ2-5	.	14	many
CASSEVGGHYYHNEQFF	TGTGCCAGCAGCGAGGTTGGGGGACACTACTACCACAATGAGCAGTTCTTC	TRBV27	TRBJ2-1	.	17	.
CASSLNPGGRSNSPLHF	TGTGCCAGCAGTCTTAATCCTGGGGGGCGGAGTAATTCACCCCTCCACTTT	TRBV6-5	TRBJ1-6	.	17	many
CASSYSEGHREAFF	TGTGCCAGCAGTTACTCCGAGGGTCACAGAGAAGCTTTCTTT	TRBV6-6	TRBJ1-1	.	14	.
CASSLPRGAITLAKNIQYF	TGTGCCAGCAGTCTCCCCCGGGGCGCGATAACCCTAGCCAAAAACATTCAGTACTTC	TRBV6-2/TRBV6-3	TRBJ2-4	.	19	.
CASSPRQGDTEAFF	TGTGCCAGCAGCCCCAGACAGGGAGACACTGAAGCTTTCTTT	TRBV5-4	TRBJ1-1	TRBD1	14	.
CAISAGASIETQYF	TGTGCCATCTCCGCCGGCGCTTCTATTGAGACCCAGTACTTC	TRBV10-3	TRBJ2-5	.	14	many
CAWSASLGAFF	TGTGCCTGGAGTGCCTCCCTGGGAGCTTTCTTT	TRBV30	TRBJ1-1	.	11	.
CASSDQGGLNNEQFF	TGTGCCAGCAGTGACCAGGGGGGGCTCAACAATGAGCAGTTCTTC	TRBV7-2	TRBJ2-1	.	15	.
CSAKDRGDTLNEQFF	TGCAGTGCTAAAGACAGGGGAGACACTTTGAATGAGCAGTTCTTC	TRBV20-1	TRBJ2-1	TRBD1	15	many
CASSSYATGGAYEQYF	TGCGCCAGCAGCTCCTACGCGACAGGGGGAGCTTACGAGCAGTACTTC	TRBV5-1	TRBJ2-7	TRBD1	16	few
CASSPAGYRDQPQHF	TGTGCCAGCTCACCAGCAGGCTACAGGGATCAGCCCCAGCATTTT	TRBV18	TRBJ1-5	.	15	.
CASSPTLATEAFF	TGTGCCAGTAGTCCCACATTGGCCACTGAAGCTTTCTTT	TRBV19	TRBJ1-1	.	13	.
CASSYWGSTEQFF	TGTGCCAGCAGTTACTGGGGGAGTACCGAGCAGTTCTTC	TRBV6-2/TRBV6-3	TRBJ2-1	.	13	few
CASSARDVGYEQYF	TGTGCCAGCAGCGCCCGGGACGTTGGCTACGAGCAGTACTTC	TRBV9	TRBJ2-7	.	14	few
CASSVGTVHGYTF	TGTGCCAGCAGTGTCGGGACAGTCCATGGCTACACCTTC	TRBV28	TRBJ1-2	TRBD1	13	.
CASSFWRGGDTDTQYF	TGTGCCAGCAGCTTCTGGCGGGGGGGAGACACAGATACGCAGTATTTT	TRBV7-9	TRBJ2-3	TRBD2	16	few
CASRTDRYNQPQHF	TGTGCCAGCAGAACGGACAGGTACAATCAGCCCCAGCATTTT	TRBV12-3/TRBV12-4	TRBJ1-5	TRBD1	14	.
CASSLQGAAGNYGYTF	TGTGCCAGCAGCCTTCAAGGGGCGGCGGGTAACTATGGCTACACCTTC	TRBV14	TRBJ1-2	.	16	.
CASSRVTGSRVDEQFF	TGTGCCAGCAGCCGAGTGACAGGGAGTCGGGTCGATGAGCAGTTCTTC	TRBV3-1	TRBJ2-1	TRBD1	16	.
CASSNQGVPYEQYF	TGTGCCAGCAGTAACCAGGGGGTCCCCTACGAGCAGTACTTC	TRBV27	TRBJ2-7	TRBD1	14	few
CASSVGPTSGGRLYEQYF	TGTGCCAGCAGCGTAGGTCCGACTAGCGGGGGACGCCTCTACGAGCAGTACTTC	TRBV9	TRBJ2-7	TRBD2	18	many
CASSQIGGEQFF	TGTGCCAGCAGCCAAATCGGAGGGGAGCAGTTCTTC	TRBV3-1	TRBJ2-1	.	12	.
CASSLPSDSYNEQFF	TGTGCCAGCAGTCTCCCGAGTGACTCCTACAATGAGCAGTTCTTC	TRBV12-3/TRBV12-4	TRBJ2-1	.	15	many
CASSSLAGGFYEQYF	TGTGCCAGCAGCAGTCTAGCGGGGGGGTTCTACGAGCAGTACTTC	TRBV7-9	TRBJ2-7	TRBD2	15	few
CASSLGSYNSPLHF	TGTGCCAGCAGTTTGGGCAGCTATAATTCACCCCTCCACTTT	TRBV12-3/TRBV12-4	TRBJ1-6	.	14	.
CASSSGTAGGPQHF	TGTGCCAGCAGCAGCGGGACGGCGGGAGGGCCCCAGCATTTT	TRBV6-5	TRBJ1-5	.	14	many
CASSQPNRGVGSPLHF	TGCGCCAGCAGTCAGCCGAACCGCGGGGTCGGGTCACCCCTCCACTTT	TRBV23-1	TRBJ1-6	.	16	few
CSVNLVQVGAQYF	TGCAGCGTCAACTTAGTACAGGTCGGGGCCCAGTACTTC	TRBV29-1	TRBJ2-5	.	13	few
CASSPPSGRTYEQYF	TGTGCCAGCAGCCCGCCTAGCGGGAGAACCTACGAGCAGTACTTC	TRBV4-2	TRBJ2-7	TRBD2	15	few
CASSQDPIGAGIGNTIYF	TGTGCCAGCAGCCAAGATCCCATCGGGGCGGGGATTGGAAACACCATATATTTT	TRBV4-2	TRBJ1-3	.	18	many